Presented here are 26 T cell receptor beta chains from one specimen sequenced in a study of blood T cell repertoires in COVID-19. TCRdb's copy holds only in-frame clones and misses some; the assay was immunoSEQ multiplex PCR. The sample contains approximately 280,000 clones, 86% of which appear only once. Specimen: PBMCs or T cells enriched from blood (not recorded which). These receptors were obtained from a woman aged 18 to 35 who had recovered from COVID-19.

The chain links TRBV7-9 to TRBJ2-3; tentative D call: TRBD2 (6 bases). The CDR3 sequence is 15 residues long. Germline assignment: CDR1 SEHNR and CDR2 FQNEAQ (reference sequence). The V gene lost 3 bases and the J gene lost 2 bases, with 12 bases spanning the gap. The CDR3, as DNA: TGTGCCAGCAGCTTTGGGGACTTAAACACAGATACGCAGTATTTT. It specifies CASSFGDLNTDTQYF.

This clone appeared a single time. J is TRBJ2-5 and V is TRBV7-9, with 9 bases identical to TRBD1. This CDR3 has 14 residues. Losses at the gene ends were 4 bases for V and 5 bases for J; bases not matched to a gene: 5. Germline-derived CDR1 and CDR2 are SEHNR and FQNEAQ (reference sequence). This CDR3 is CASSSTGQGETQYF. The CDR3 bases are TGTGCCAGCAGCTCCACGGGACAGGGCGAGACCCAGTACTTC.

This clone was seen only once. The gene calls are TRBV30 and TRBJ1-1; D is unresolved. V dropped 4 bases and J dropped 1 base, with 10 bases sitting between them. Looked up from germline, CDR1 is GTSNPN and CDR2 is SVGIG (reference sequence). The CDR3 contains 13 residues. The chain's CDR3 is CAWIPPGNTEAFF. CDR3 sequence (DNA): TGTGCCTGGATCCCCCCGGGGAACACTGAAGCTTTCTTT.

This clone was counted between two and nine times. The chain has TRBV6-2 or TRBV6-3 and TRBJ1-1; D not resolved. V was shortened by 5 bases and J by 1 base, with 8 bases between the two germline ends. The CDR3 is 13 residues long. Germline loops: CDR1 MNHEY, CDR2 SVGEGT. The CDR3 bases are TGTGCCAGCAGTCACACCGAGAACACTGAAGCTTTCTTT. This codes for CASSHTENTEAFF.

This sequence joins TRBV5-1 and TRBJ2-2; 7 nucleotides match TRBD2. From germline, CDR1 is SGHRS and CDR2 YFSETQ. V lost 4 bases, J lost 1 base, and 4 bases stayed unmatched. CDR3 length: 15 residues. The CDR3 DNA is TGCGCCAGCAGCATCACTAGCGTGAACACCGGGGAGCTGTTTTTT. Translation gives CASSITSVNTGELFF.

V usage is TRBV30 and J usage is TRBJ1-5; 9 nucleotides line up with TRBD1. The CDR3 has 15 amino acids. The V and J ends lost 2 bases and 7 bases, in that order; junction bases with no gene match: 9. Germline loops: CDR1 GTSNPN, CDR2 SVGIG (reference sequence). Here the CDR3 reads CAWSKQPGQGQPQHF. The CDR3 nucleotides are TGTGCCTGGAGTAAACAGCCCGGACAGGGGCAGCCCCAGCATTTT.

This rearrangement joins TRBV27 to TRBJ2-1, with D perhaps TRBD2 (5 bases). The CDR3 totals 22 residues. V lost 6 bases and J lost 12, with 45 bases in between. CDR1 is MNHEY, CDR2 SMNVEV, per germline (reference sequence). The CDR3 nucleotides read TGTGCCAGCAGCAGCTGCTTCGGGGTGTTCTACTGGTACCCTCCTGGCGGTTCGGGGCAGTTCTTC. Translation: CASSSCFGVFYWYPPGGSGQFF.

This clone has more than one count but fewer than ten. This chain uses TRBV14 with TRBJ2-7; 8 positions agree with TRBD2. V trimming: 2 bases; J trimming: 7 bases; junction bases outside the gene matches: 4. Germline V CDR1 and CDR2: SGHDN, FVKESK. There are 13 residues in the CDR3. DNA for the CDR3: TGTGCCAGCAGCCAACTCCGGGAGGGTGAGCAGTACTTC. It codes for CASSQLREGEQYF. Using reference TRBV14 and TRBJ2-7 for the parts outside the CDR3, the full variable domain is EAGVTQFPSHSVIEKGQTVTLRCDPISGHDNLYWYRRVMGKEIKFLLHFVKESKQDESGMPNNRFLAERTGGTYSTLKVQPAELEDSGVYFCASSQLREGEQYFGPGTRLTVT.

J is TRBJ2-3 and V is TRBV29-1; TRBD1 is a possible D gene (6 bases). V shed 1 base and J shed 1 base, with 15 bases lying between them. Per germline, CDR1 SQVTM and CDR2 ANQGSEA. CDR3 size: 16 residues. This CDR3 reads CSVEAPRGSGTDTQYF. The CDR3 nucleotides read TGCAGCGTTGAAGCTCCCAGGGGAAGCGGCACAGATACGCAGTATTTT.

The CDR3 sequence: CASSEGFSGGVGETQYF. CDR3 DNA sequence: TGTGCCAGCAGTGAAGGGTTTAGCGGGGGAGTCGGTGAGACCCAGTACTTC. The genes are TRBV6-1 and TRBJ2-5; 9 nucleotides align to TRBD2. The germline gives CDR1 MNHNS, CDR2 SASEGT. There are 17 residues in the CDR3. With 1 base clipped from V and 5 bases from J, the junction kept 11 bases outside the gene matches.

V usage is TRBV6-5 and J usage is TRBJ2-7; TRBD1 agrees at 10 bases. The CDR3 covers 14 residues. The V gene's germline CDR1 is MNHEY and CDR2 SVGAGI. Trimming at V came to 2 bases and at J to 4 bases, leaving 2 bases not matched to a gene. The CDR3 nucleotides read TGTGCCAGCAGTTACCGGGACAGGGGTTACGAGCAGTACTTC. Amino acids: CASSYRDRGYEQYF.

V usage is TRBV27 and J usage is TRBJ1-5; 10 bases fit TRBD1. The CDR3 runs to 14 residues. V was pared by 6 bases and J by 6 bases, with 5 bases of the junction left unmatched. Per germline, CDR1 MNHEY and CDR2 SMNVEV (reference sequence). CDR3 DNA: TGTGCCAGCAGCCGGGACAGGGGTCGTCAGCCCCAGCATTTT. Its protein product is CASSRDRGRQPQHF.

The chain joins TRBV5-3 to TRBJ1-6, with TRBD1 matching 7 bases. TRBV5-3 is recorded as an ORF, its role being uncertain. Germline trimming cut 1 base from V and 6 bases from J; bases unmatched to any gene: 10. The CDR3 has 17 residues. The CDR3 reads CARSLRGTDSFNSPLHF. The DNA of the CDR3 is TGTGCCAGAAGCTTGAGGGGGACAGACAGCTTTAATTCACCCCTCCACTTT.

The chain combines TRBV6-5 with TRBJ1-2; D is perhaps TRBD1 (5 bases). Germline CDR1 and CDR2: MNHEY and SVGAGI. The CDR3 is 12 amino acids. Trimming took 10 bases from V and 4 from J, leaving 13 bases between them. CDR3 in DNA: TGTGCCACCGAACGACAGCCCTATGGCTACACCTTC. Protein: CATERQPYGYTF.

The rearrangement joins TRBV6-5 to TRBJ1-1, with a weak D call TRBD1 (6 bases). CDR1 is MNHEY, CDR2 SVGAGI, per germline. The CDR3 extends over 13 amino acids. V gave up 5 bases and J gave up 6 bases, with 13 bases separating them. This CDR3 is CASSRLGGAEAFF. DNA for the CDR3: TGTGCCAGCAGTCGTCTAGGGGGGGCTGAAGCTTTCTTT.

The J gene is TRBJ2-7, the V gene TRBV6-6, with D hard to call. Germline V lookup: CDR1 MNHNY, CDR2 SVGAGI (reference sequence). V lost 5 bases to trimming and J lost 0 bases, with 11 bases between them. This CDR3 spans 14 amino acids. CDR3 coding DNA: TGTGCCAGCAGTCGTTCTGCGGTCTCCTACGAGCAGTACTTC. It yields the protein CASSRSAVSYEQYF.

This chain connects TRBV5-6 to TRBJ2-1; weak D call: TRBD2 (5 bases). The CDR3 has 12 residues. The ends were cut back, 3 bases at V and 4 bases at J, with 5 bases in the middle. Germline V CDR1 and CDR2: SGHDT, YYEEEE. The CDR3 is CASSWEYNEQFF. Here the CDR3 DNA reads TGTGCCAGCAGCTGGGAGTACAATGAGCAGTTCTTC.

This chain connects TRBV12-5 to TRBJ2-3; 12 positions agree with TRBD2. The CDR3 is made up of 18 amino acids. V lost 3 bases and J lost 3; bases outside the gene matches: 10. CDR1 is LGHNT and CDR2 is FRNRAP in the germline V gene. Written as DNA, the CDR3 is TGTGCTAGTGGTTTCTCTAGCGGGAGGGCCAGTAGGACAGATACGCAGTATTTT. Its protein product is CASGFSSGRASRTDTQYF.

This clone was detected only once. The chain joins TRBV30 to TRBJ2-3, with D possibly TRBD1 on 6 matching bases. Germline CDR1 and CDR2: GTSNPN and SVGIG (reference sequence). V lost 1 base to trimming and J lost 0 bases, with 14 bases between them. This CDR3 spans 16 amino acids. This chain's CDR3 is CAWSDPYRESTDTQYF. CDR3 coding DNA: TGTGCCTGGAGTGACCCTTACAGGGAAAGCACAGATACGCAGTATTTT.

In the case of this clone: Compared with germline, one end of the junction differs, possibly owing to a read error. V gene TRBV18 combines with J gene TRBJ1-6; 9 nucleotides agree with TRBD1. The CDR3 is 17 amino acids. Germline V gives CDR1 KGHSH, CDR2 LQKENI. Written as DNA, the CDR3 is TGTGCCAGCTCTCCACAATCGGGACAGGGACATAATTCACCCCTCCACTTT. Translation gives CASSPQSGQGHNSPLHF. The full variable domain, completed using reference TRBV18 and TRBJ1-6, is NAGVMQNPRHLVRRRGQEARLRCSPMKGHSHVYWYRQLPEEGLKFMVYLQKENIIDESGMPKERFSAEFPKEGPSILRIQQVVRGDSAAYFCASSPQSGQGHNSPLHFGNGTRLTVT.

V is TRBV30 and J is TRBJ1-5; TRBD1 matches at 8 bases. Germline assignment: CDR1 GTSNPN and CDR2 SVGIG (reference sequence). The CDR3 contains 14 residues. V lost 0 bases, J lost 5 bases, and 3 bases stayed unmatched. The CDR3 protein is CAWSVGQGHQPQHF. As DNA, the CDR3 is TGTGCCTGGAGTGTTGGACAGGGTCATCAGCCCCAGCATTTT.

In the case of this clone: The sample carries other DNA sequences with the same CDR3. The chain couples TRBV4-3 to TRBJ2-7; D not resolved. CDR1 and CDR2 from the germline V gene are LGHNA and YSLEER. This CDR3 comprises 13 residues. V was cut by 0 bases and J by 3 bases, with 6 bases left in between. Here the CDR3 reads CASSQDRGYEQYF. The DNA for the CDR3 is TGCGCCAGCAGCCAAGATCGCGGCTACGAGCAGTACTTC.

This sequence joins TRBV6-5 and TRBJ2-7, with 8 bases aligning to TRBD2. Germline trimming cut 6 bases from V and 4 bases from J; bases unmatched to any gene: 11. CDR3 length: 15 residues. Germline V gene sequence: CDR1 MNHEY, CDR2 SVGAGI. The CDR3 DNA follows: TGTGCCAGCAGCCTACTCGGGAGGGGAGGGTACGAGCAGTACTTC. It codes for CASSLLGRGGYEQYF.

The rearrangement joins TRBV7-9 to TRBJ2-1; D is unresolved. Germline values: CDR1 SEHNR, CDR2 FQNEAQ (reference sequence). V was shortened by 1 base and J by 3 bases, with 4 bases between the two germline ends. This CDR3 contains 13 residues. CDR3 nucleotide sequence: TGTGCCAGCAGCTTAGATCACTACAATGAGCAGTTCTTC. Its protein product is CASSLDHYNEQFF.

The V and J genes are TRBV12-3 or TRBV12-4 and TRBJ2-7; no reliable D call. There are 12 residues in the CDR3. V gave up 2 bases and J gave up 6 bases, with 8 bases separating them. In DNA, the CDR3 is TGTGCCAGCAGTTTACTCCCTCCCGAGCAGTACTTC. Translated, it gives CASSLLPPEQYF.

This clone occurred once. This chain joins TRBV10-1 and TRBJ2-2, with D possibly matching TRBD1 (5 bases). Germline V gene lookup returns CDR1 WNHNN and CDR2 SYGVQD (reference sequence). V lost 5 bases and J lost 2, with 9 bases in between. The CDR3 has 14 residues. The CDR3, as DNA: TGCGCCAGCAGTTCGACAGCTAACACCGGGGAGCTGTTTTTT. It encodes CASSSTANTGELFF.